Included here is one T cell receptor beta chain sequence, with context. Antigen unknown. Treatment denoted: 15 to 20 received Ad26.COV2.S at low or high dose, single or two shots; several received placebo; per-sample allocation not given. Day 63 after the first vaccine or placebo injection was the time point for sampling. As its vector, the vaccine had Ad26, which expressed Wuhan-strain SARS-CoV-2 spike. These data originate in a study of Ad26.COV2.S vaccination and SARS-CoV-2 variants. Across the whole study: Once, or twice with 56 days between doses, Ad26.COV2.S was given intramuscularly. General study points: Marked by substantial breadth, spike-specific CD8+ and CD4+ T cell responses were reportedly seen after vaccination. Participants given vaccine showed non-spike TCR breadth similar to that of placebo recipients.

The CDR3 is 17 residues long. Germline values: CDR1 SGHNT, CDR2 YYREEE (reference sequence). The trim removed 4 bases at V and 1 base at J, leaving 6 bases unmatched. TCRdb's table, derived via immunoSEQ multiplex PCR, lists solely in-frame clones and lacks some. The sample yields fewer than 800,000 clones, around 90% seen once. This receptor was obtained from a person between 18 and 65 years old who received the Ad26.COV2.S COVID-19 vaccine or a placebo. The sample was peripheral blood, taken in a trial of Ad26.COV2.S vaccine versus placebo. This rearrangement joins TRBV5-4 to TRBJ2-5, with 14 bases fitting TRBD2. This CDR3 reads CASSPGGTSGSQETQYF. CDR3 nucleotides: TGTGCCAGCAGCCCGGGTGGGACTAGCGGGAGCCAAGAGACCCAGTACTTC. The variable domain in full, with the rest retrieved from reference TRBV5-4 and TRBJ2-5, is ETGVTQSPTHLIKTRGQQVTLRCSSQSGHNTVSWYQQALGQGPQFIFQYYREEENGRGNFPPRFSGLQFPNYSSELNVNALELDDSALYLCASSPGGTSGSQETQYFGPGTRLLVL.